Described below is a single T cell receptor beta chain sequence and its context. This sample is part of a study of CD8 T cells in Susac syndrome. The CDR3 totals 15 residues. Germline V gives CDR1 MGHDK, CDR2 SYGVNS. Trimming took 7 bases from V and 7 from J, leaving 22 bases between them. Sequencing of TCR beta was carried out in blood CD8+ and CD4+ T cells. Roughly 0.45 to 1 ug RNA was reverse transcribed with random hexamers. The authors amplified TCR beta CDR3 across 54 Vbeta and 13 Jbeta using immunoSEQ multiplex PCR. TCRdb independently ran MiXCR on the immunoSEQ multiplex PCR reads; one entry per CDR3 protein. Of some 120,000 distinct CDR3 sequences listed, around 94% were seen once; the top ten hold 0.065% to 0.1%.

The V gene is TRBV25-1, the J gene TRBJ1-2; D gene ambiguous. Sequences were obtained from CD4+ T cells from PBMCs. This TCR was recovered from a human donor in good health. This CDR3 reads CASTLNDQEEVGYTF. CDR3 nucleotide sequence: TGTGCCAGCACCTTGAATGATCAGGAAGAGGTTGGCTACACCTTC.